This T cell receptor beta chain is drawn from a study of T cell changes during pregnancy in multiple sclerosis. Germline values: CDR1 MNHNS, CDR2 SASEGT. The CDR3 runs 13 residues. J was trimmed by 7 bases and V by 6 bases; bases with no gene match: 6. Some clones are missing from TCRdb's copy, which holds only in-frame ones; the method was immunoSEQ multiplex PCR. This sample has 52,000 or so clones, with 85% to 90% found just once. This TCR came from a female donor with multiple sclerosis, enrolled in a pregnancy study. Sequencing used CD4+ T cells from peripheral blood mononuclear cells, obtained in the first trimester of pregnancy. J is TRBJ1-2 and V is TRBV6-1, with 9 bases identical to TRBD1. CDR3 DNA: TGTGCCAGCAGGGGGACAGGGTCTGGTGGCTACACCTTC. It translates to CASRGTGSGGYTF.